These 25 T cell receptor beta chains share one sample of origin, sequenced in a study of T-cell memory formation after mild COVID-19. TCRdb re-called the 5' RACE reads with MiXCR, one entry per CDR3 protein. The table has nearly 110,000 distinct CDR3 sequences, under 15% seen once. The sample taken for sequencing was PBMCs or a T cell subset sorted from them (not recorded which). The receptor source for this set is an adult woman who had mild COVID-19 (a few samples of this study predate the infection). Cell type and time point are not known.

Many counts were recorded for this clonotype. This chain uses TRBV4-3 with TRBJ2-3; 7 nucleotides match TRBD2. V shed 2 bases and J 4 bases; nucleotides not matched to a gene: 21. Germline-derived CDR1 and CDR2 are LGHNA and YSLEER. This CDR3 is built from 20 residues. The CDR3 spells CASSQQAERELARGPDTQYF. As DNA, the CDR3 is TGCGCCAGCAGCCAACAGGCGGAACGGGAACTAGCGAGGGGCCCAGATACGCAGTATTTT.

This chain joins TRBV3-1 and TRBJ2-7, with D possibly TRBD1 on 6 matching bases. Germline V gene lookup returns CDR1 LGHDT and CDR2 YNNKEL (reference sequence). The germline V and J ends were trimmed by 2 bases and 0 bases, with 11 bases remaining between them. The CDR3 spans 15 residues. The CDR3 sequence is CASSQWDTPSYEQYF. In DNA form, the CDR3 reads TGTGCCAGCAGCCAATGGGACACCCCCTCCTACGAGCAGTACTTC.

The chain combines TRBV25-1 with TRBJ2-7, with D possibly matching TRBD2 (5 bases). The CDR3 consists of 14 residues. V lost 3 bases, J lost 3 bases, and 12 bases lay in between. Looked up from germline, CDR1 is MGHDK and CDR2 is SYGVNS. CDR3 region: CASSDDEGYYEQYF. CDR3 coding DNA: TGTGCCAGCAGTGATGACGAGGGATACTACGAGCAGTACTTC.

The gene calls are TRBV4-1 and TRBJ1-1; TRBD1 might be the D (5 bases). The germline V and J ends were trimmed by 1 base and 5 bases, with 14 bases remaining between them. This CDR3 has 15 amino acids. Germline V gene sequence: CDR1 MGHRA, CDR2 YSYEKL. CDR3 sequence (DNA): TGCGCCAGCAGCCAAGGGTCAGGGACGGGGACTGAAGCTTTCTTT. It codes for CASSQGSGTGTEAFF.

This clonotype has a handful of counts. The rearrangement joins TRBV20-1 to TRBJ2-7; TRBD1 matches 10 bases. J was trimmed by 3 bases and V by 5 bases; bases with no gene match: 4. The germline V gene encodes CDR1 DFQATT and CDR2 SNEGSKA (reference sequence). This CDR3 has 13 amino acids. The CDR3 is CSARGTGVYEQYF. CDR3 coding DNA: TGCAGTGCTCGCGGGACAGGGGTCTACGAGCAGTACTTC.

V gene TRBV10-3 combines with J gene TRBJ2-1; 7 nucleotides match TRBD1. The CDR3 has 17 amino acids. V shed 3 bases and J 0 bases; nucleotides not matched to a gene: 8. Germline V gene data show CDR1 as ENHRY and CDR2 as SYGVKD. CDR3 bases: TGTGCCATCAGTGACCTTGCGGACAGGAGCTCCTACAATGAGCAGTTCTTC. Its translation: CAISDLADRSSYNEQFF.

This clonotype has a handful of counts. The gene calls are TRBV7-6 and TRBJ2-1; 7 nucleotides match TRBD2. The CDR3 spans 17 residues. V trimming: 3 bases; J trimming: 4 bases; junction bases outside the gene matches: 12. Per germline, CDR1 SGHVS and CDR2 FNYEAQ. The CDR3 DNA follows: TGTGCCAGCAGCTTTGCAGGTGGCGGGAGAGGGTACAATGAGCAGTTCTTC. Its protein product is CASSFAGGGRGYNEQFF.

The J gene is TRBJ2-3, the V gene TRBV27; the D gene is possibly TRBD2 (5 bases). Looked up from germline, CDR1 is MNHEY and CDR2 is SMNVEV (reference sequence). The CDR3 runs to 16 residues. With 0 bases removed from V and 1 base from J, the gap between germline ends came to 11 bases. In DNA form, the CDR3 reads TGTGCCAGCAGTTTATCTGTGGGAGCGGGCACAGATACGCAGTATTTT. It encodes CASSLSVGAGTDTQYF.

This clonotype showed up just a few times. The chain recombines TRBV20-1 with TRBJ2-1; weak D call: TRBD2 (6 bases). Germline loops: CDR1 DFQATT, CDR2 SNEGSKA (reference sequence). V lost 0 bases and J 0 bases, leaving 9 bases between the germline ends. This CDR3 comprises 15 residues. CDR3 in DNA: TGCAGTGCTAGAGATCTTAGCGGCTCCTACAATGAGCAGTTCTTC. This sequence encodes CSARDLSGSYNEQFF.

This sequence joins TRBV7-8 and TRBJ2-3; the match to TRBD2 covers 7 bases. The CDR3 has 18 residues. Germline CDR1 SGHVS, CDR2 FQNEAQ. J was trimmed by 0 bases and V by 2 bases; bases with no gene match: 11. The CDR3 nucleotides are TGTGCCAGCAGCTTAAGCGGAGTAGCGGGCTTTAGCACAGATACGCAGTATTTT. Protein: CASSLSGVAGFSTDTQYF.

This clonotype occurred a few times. CDR3 DNA sequence: TGTGCCAGCAGTACAAGCGCCTACGAGCAGTACTTC. Protein product: CASSTSAYEQYF. This chain joins TRBV6-6 and TRBJ2-7; D is unresolved. The V end lost 5 bases, the J end lost 2 bases, and 7 bases lay between the germline ends. Germline-derived CDR1 and CDR2 are MNHNY and SVGAGI (reference sequence). The CDR3 is 12 amino acids.

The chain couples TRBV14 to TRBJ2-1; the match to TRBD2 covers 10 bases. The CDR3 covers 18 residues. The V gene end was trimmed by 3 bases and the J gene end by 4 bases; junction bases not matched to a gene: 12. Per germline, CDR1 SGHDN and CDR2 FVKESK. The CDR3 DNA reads TGTGCCAGCAGCCATGTAAGCGGGAGGGCCGATCAGTACAATGAGCAGTTCTTC. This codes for CASSHVSGRADQYNEQFF.

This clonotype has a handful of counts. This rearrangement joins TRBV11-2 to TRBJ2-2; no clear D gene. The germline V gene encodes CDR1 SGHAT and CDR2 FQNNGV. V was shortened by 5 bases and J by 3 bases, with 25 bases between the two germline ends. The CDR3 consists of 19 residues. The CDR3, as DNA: TGTGCCAGCAGCCCGCCGGGCATTTTGACGGGCCTGGACACCGGGGAGCTGTTTTTT. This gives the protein CASSPPGILTGLDTGELFF.

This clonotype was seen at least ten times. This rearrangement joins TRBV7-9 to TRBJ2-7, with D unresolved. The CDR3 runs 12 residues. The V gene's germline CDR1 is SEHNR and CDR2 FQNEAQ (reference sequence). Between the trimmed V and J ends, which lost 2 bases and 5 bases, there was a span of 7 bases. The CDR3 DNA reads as TGTGCCAGCAGCTTACTATGGGACGAGCAGTACTTC. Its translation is CASSLLWDEQYF.

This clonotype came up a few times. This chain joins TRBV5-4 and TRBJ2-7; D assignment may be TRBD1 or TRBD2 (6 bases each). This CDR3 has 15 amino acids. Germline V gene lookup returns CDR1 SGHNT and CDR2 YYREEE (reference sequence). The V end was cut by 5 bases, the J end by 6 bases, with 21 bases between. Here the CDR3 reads CASSFNDRTNIEQYF. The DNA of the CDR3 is TGTGCCAGCAGTTTCAACGACAGGACTAATATCGAGCAGTACTTC.

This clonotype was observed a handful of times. The CDR3 DNA follows: TGTGCCACCAGCAGAGATTCAGGGACAGGGAATGCACCCCTCCACTTT. Its translation: CATSRDSGTGNAPLHF. The rearrangement links TRBV15 to TRBJ1-6, with TRBD1 matching 9 bases. This CDR3 is 16 amino acids long. Germline CDR1 and CDR2: LNHNV and YYDKDF (reference sequence). The V gene end was trimmed by 0 bases and the J gene end by 11 bases; junction bases not matched to a gene: 8.

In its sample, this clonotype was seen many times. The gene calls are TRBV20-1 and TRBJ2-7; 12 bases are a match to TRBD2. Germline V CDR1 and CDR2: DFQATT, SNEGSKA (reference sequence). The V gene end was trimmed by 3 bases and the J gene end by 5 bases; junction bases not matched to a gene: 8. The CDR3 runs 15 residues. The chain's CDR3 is CSASGPSGRANEQYF. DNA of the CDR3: TGCAGTGCTAGCGGGCCTAGCGGGAGGGCCAACGAGCAGTACTTC.

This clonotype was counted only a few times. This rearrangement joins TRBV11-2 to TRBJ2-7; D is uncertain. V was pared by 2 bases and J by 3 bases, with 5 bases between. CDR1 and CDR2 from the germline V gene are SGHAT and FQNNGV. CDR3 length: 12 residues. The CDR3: CASSLIYYEQYF. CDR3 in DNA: TGTGCCAGCAGCTTAATCTACTACGAGCAGTACTTC. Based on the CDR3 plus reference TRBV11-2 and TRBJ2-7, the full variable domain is EAGVAQSPRYKIIEKRQSVAFWCNPISGHATLYWYQQILGQGPKLLIQFQNNGVVDDSQLPKDRFSAERLKGVDSTLKIQPAKLEDSAVYLCASSLIYYEQYFGPGTRLTVT.

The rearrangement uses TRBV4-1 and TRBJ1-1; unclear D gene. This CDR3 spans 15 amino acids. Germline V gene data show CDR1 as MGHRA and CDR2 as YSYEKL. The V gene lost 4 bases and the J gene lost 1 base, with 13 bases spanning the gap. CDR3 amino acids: CASSPRIGENTEAFF. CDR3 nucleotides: TGCGCCAGCAGCCCCCGGATAGGAGAGAACACTGAAGCTTTCTTT.

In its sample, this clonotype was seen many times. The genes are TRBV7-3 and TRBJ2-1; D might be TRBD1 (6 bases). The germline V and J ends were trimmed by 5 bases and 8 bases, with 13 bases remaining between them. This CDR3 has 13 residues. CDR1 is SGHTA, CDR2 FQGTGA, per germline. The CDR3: CASSLPPGDEQFF. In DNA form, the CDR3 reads TGTGCCAGCAGCCTGCCCCCAGGGGATGAGCAGTTCTTC.

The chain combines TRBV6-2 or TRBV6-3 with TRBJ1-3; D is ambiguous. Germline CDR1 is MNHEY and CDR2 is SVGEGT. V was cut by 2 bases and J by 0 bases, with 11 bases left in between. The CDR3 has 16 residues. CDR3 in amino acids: CASSYLGPSSGNTIYF. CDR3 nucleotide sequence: TGTGCCAGCAGTTACCTGGGTCCCAGCTCTGGAAACACCATATATTTT.

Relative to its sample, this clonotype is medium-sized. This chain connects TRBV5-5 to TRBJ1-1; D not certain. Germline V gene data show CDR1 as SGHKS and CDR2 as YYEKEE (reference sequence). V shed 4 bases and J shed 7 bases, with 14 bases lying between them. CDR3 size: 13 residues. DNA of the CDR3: TGTGCCAGCAGCCGTACGACCGGGAGTGAAGCTTTCTTT. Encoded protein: CASSRTTGSEAFF.

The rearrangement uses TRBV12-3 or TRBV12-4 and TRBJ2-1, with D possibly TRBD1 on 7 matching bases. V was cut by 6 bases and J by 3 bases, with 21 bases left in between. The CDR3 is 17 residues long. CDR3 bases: TGTGCCAGCAGGGACAGGATAAAGGGGGGATACTACAATGAGCAGTTCTTC. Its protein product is CASRDRIKGGYYNEQFF.

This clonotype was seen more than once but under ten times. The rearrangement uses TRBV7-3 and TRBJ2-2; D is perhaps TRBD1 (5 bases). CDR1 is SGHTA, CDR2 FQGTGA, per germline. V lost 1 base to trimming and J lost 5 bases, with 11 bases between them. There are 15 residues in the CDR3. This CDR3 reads CASSLMAGNTGELFF. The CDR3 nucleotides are TGTGCCAGCAGCTTAATGGCAGGGAATACCGGGGAGCTGTTTTTT.

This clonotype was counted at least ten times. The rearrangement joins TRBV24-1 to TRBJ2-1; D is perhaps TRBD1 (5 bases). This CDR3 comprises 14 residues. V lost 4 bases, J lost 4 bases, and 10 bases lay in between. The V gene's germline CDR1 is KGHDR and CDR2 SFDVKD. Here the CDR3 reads CATSDQTDYNEQFF. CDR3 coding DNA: TGTGCCACCAGTGACCAGACAGATTACAATGAGCAGTTCTTC.